These 6 T cell receptor beta chains were all obtained from the same sample, sequenced in a study of cytomegalovirus exposure and HLA in healthy donors. Measured with immunoSEQ multiplex PCR; TCRdb has only the in-frame clones, and not every one. This table holds about 360,000 clones, just over 85% found once. Sequences were obtained from PBMCs. These receptors all come from a woman aged 18-30 years in good health and CMV-seronegative.

This clone was observed a few times. The chain is built from TRBV2 and TRBJ1-5; unclear D gene. V was cut by 6 bases and J by 5 bases, with 8 bases left in between. CDR3 size: 12 residues. Per germline, CDR1 SNHLY and CDR2 FYNNEI. The chain's CDR3 is CASRASDQPQHF. Here the CDR3 DNA reads TGTGCCAGCAGGGCTTCCGATCAGCCCCAGCATTTT.

To note about this clone: Other DNA sequences within the sample encode an identical CDR3. The genes are TRBV18 and TRBJ1-2, with 7 bases that match TRBD1. V shed 2 bases and J 3 bases; nucleotides not matched to a gene: 0. Germline CDR1 KGHSH, CDR2 LQKENI. This CDR3 has 13 residues. The CDR3 DNA sequence: TGTGCCAGCTCACCAGGGACAGACTATGGCTACACCTTC. Translation gives CASSPGTDYGYTF.

This rearrangement joins TRBV4-1 to TRBJ2-1, with TRBD2 identical over 13 bases. Looked up from germline, CDR1 is MGHRA and CDR2 is YSYEKL. The CDR3 extends over 16 amino acids. V lost 4 bases to trimming and J lost 7 bases; unmatched junction nucleotides: 7. In nucleotides, the CDR3 is TGCGCCAGCAGCCCCAGAGGGACTAGCGGGGTTAATGAGCAGTTCTTC. This gives the protein CASSPRGTSGVNEQFF.

The count of this clone is one. J is TRBJ2-1 and V is TRBV12-5; the D gene is possibly TRBD2 (6 bases). The V end lost 2 bases, the J end lost 9 bases, and 17 bases lay between the germline ends. The V gene's germline CDR1 is LGHNT and CDR2 FRNRAP. This CDR3 contains 15 residues. CDR3 sequence (DNA): TGTGCTAGTGGTTTGTTTACGGGAGTATGGGGTGAGCAGTTCTTC. Translating gives CASGLFTGVWGEQFF.

The CDR3 loop is CASSPGTEGWYGYTF. DNA for the CDR3: TGTGCCAGCAGTCCGGGGACAGAGGGATGGTACGGCTACACCTTC. The V gene is TRBV6-4, the J gene TRBJ1-2; 7 nucleotides align to TRBD1. The CDR3 is made up of 15 amino acids. The germline V gene encodes CDR1 MRHNA and CDR2 SNTAGT. V shed 5 bases and J 8 bases; nucleotides not matched to a gene: 14.

The gene calls are TRBV5-3 and TRBJ1-5; D remains ambiguous. TRBV5-3 is given ORF status, its function remaining uncertain. This CDR3 comprises 13 residues. V shed 4 bases and J shed 9 bases, with 14 bases lying between them. Here the CDR3 reads CARSQEVAGPQHF. The CDR3 region has the DNA TGTGCCAGAAGCCAGGAAGTTGCGGGGCCCCAGCATTTT.